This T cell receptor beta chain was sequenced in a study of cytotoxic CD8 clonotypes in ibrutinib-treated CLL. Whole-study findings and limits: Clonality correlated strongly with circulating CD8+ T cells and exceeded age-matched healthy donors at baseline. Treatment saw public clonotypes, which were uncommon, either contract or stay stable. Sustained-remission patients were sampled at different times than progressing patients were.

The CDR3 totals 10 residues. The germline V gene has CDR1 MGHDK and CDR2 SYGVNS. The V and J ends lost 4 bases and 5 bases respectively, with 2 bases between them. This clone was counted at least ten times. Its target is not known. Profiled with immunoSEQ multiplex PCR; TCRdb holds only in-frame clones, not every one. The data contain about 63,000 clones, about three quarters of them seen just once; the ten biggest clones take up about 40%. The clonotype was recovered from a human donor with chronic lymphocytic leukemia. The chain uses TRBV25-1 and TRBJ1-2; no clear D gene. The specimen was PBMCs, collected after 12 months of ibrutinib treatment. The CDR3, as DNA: TGTGCCAGCAGTGGGTATGGCTACACCTTC. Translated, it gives CASSGYGYTF.